This TCR beta chain was sequenced during a study of blood T cell repertoires in COVID-19. CDR1 and CDR2 (germline): SQVTM, ANQGSEA. V was cut by 1 base and J by 7 bases, with 5 bases left in between. CDR3 size: 11 residues. Assay: immunoSEQ multiplex PCR; the TCRdb copy retains only in-frame clones and omits some. The sample lists more than 150,000 clones; roughly nine tenths were seen once. The rearrangement uses TRBV29-1 and TRBJ2-1; D not certain. The specimen sequenced was peripheral blood. The source is a man between 65 and 85 years old with active or convalescent COVID-19. DNA for the CDR3: TGCAGCGTTGAAGGTCGGAATGAGCAGTTCTTC. It translates to CSVEGRNEQFF.